This TCR beta chain comes out of a study of blood T cell repertoires in COVID-19. The germline V and J ends were trimmed by 6 bases and 6 bases, with 6 bases remaining between them. Per the germline V gene, CDR1 is WSHSY and CDR2 is SAAADI. CDR3 length: 12 amino acids. This clone was counted a single time. The table came from immunoSEQ multiplex PCR; TCRdb's copy has only in-frame clones and leaves some out. The sample lists 280,000 or so clones, 85% seen once, with roughly 2.7% in the top ten. V usage is TRBV10-2 and J usage is TRBJ1-6; unclear D gene. The sample taken for sequencing was PBMCs or T cells enriched from blood (not recorded which). The clonotype comes from a woman between 45 and 65 years old who had recovered from COVID-19. DNA of the CDR3: TGCGCCAGCAGCTACGCTAATTCACCCCTCCACTTT. Its protein is CASSYANSPLHF.